This T cell receptor (beta chain) is drawn from a study of shared clonotypes between healthy human individuals (dated by TCRdb to the early 2020s). A note on the overall study: A few men and two women, aged 18 to 49 years, made up the cohort. To increase sequencing depth and limit assay-specific biases, TCR repertoire library preparation and sequencing were carried out by different laboratories using diverse techniques. For each donor, CD4 naive and CD4 memory were each run on three plates, CD8 naive on two plates, and CD8 memory on one plate. Between about 0.85 and 8.9 billion PBMCs per donor were obtained by leukapheresis. To estimate repertoire size and how much clonotypes are shared between individuals, the study performed deep sequencing of blood TCR repertoires from 4 to 6 healthy adults. The full study reports these points: Higher generation probabilities were observed for clonotypes shared by all four sorted-subset donors than for non-shared clonotypes. Even with the large sequencing depth, rarefaction of the sorted-subset datasets indicated that sequencing was incomplete. Sharing across a few donors was observed for 5% to 6.5% of naive CD4, under 4% of naive CD8, over 2% of memory CD4, and over 0.3% of memory CD8 clonotypes. Larger estimated clonotype richness was generally found for naive subsets than for memory subsets. Sampling was limited to blood, and TCR repertoires in tissue likely differ from TCR repertoires in blood. Based on pairwise subsampling, the degree of clonotype sharing among donors was expected to be affected by sequencing depth. The genetic and exposure-history diversity represented was limited by the small number of donors.

Using the deep immunoSEQ assay, multiplex PCR amplified TCR CDR3 regions from genomic DNA. Genomic DNA extracted from each cell subset was distributed evenly over all wells of several immunoSEQ 96-well plates, and each plate served as one replicate. For sorted subsets, around 0.2 ug of genomic DNA, equivalent to 25,000 to 30,000 T cell genomes, went into each replicate PCR. Purified libraries were measured with a Qubit 3.0 fluorometer, size-checked on a Bioanalyzer 2100, and measured again with the KAPA Library Quantification kit. Every immunoSEQ 96-well plate was sequenced on a dedicated single-read 150-cycle Illumina NextSeq 550 flow cell. In the source study's methods: Because the immunoSEQ output held only junctional sequences and lacked quality scores, the filtering could not match the filtering applied to full-length reads. Sequences were annotated with PyIR, a Python wrapper for IgBLAST v1.9, using IMGT germline references to assign V/J genes and CDR3. Reads were filtered out if the reads had weak V/J assignments (E-value above 1e-6), no CDR3, stop codons, out-of-frame junctions, or ambiguous translated residues. V3J clonotypes were defined by identical inferred V gene, J gene, and CDR3 amino acid sequence. Percentage overlap between repertoires was computed as shared unique clonotypes divided by the size of the smaller repertoire. Three approaches were used to assess repertoire richness: RTK rarefaction, the Chao1 estimator, and Recon v2.1 estimates of unobserved clonotypes. For all TCRbeta clonotypes obtained by the gDNA method from several donors, generation probabilities were computed with OLGA. Entries here come from immuneACCESS through TCRdb and include only in-frame sequences with V and J called. Some clones fail to appear in such tables; in the studies checked, an unresolved V gene covers under half of the shortfall, and the cause of the remainder is unknown. V, J and clone size are taken as reported in that table, and D and trimming were inferred from the DNA itself. Across this sample there are about 2.2 million clones, with 93% seen only once. The ten largest account for about 1.6% of the sample.

CD8 naive samples consisted of CD45RO-negative cells that were positively selected for CCR7, yielding a CD45RA+CCR7+ population without TemRA cells. Healthy HIV-negative adults with no recently reported acute infections or vaccinations were included as donors. Every donor was a Caucasian adult living in Nashville, Tennessee, USA. After blood collection by leukapheresis, PBMCs were isolated using Ficoll-Histopaque density gradient centrifugation and then cryopreserved in the vapor phase of liquid nitrogen. Analytical flow cytometry was used to check the purity and quantity of every magnetically sorted T cell population. Each sorted fraction had its genomic DNA isolated and then quantified by UV absorbance on a Nanodrop 2000c. The V and J ends are trimmed by 6 bases and 1 base, leaving 11 bases between them. The CDR3 sequence holds 14 residues, the cysteine and phenylalanine included. Only the CDR3 portion is preserved as DNA: 42 bases, with reading frame beginning at the first base. Sequences MNHEY (CDR1) and SMNVEV (CDR2) are obtained from the germline V gene (reference sequence).

As for this clone: This clone's antigen is unknown. No base quality values were provided; no much bigger clone lies one nucleotide off. Other nucleotide sequences in the sample specify the same CDR3.

This chain is built from TRBV27 and TRBJ2-3; a tentative D call is TRBD2 (5 bases match). This TCR was sampled from a man aged 18-30 years in good health. Some clones in this sample may be carry-over from other donors' samples. Sequenced material: naive CD8+ T cells from PBMCs. Interpreted using the paper, the cell subset or site label stands for: CD45RA+CCR7+. The CDR3 region: CASSPRGRTDTQYF. Here is the DNA: TGTGCCAGCAGCCCAAGAGGGCGCACAGATACGCAGTATTTT.